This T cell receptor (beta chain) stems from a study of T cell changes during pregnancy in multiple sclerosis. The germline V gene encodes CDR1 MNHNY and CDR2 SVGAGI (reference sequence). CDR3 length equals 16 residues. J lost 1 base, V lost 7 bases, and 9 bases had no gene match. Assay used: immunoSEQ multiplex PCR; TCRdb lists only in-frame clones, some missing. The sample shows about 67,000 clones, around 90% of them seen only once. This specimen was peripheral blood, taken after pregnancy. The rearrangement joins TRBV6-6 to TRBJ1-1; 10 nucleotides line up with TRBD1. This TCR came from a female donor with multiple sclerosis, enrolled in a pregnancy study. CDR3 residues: CASTTTGGPRNTEAFF. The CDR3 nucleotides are TGTGCCAGCACCACGACAGGGGGCCCGAGGAACACTGAAGCTTTCTTT.